These T cell receptor beta chains were read from a single sample in a study of OX40 agonist ivuxolimab in advanced cancers. The method was immunoSEQ multiplex PCR; TCRdb's version includes in-frame clones alone and lacks a portion of them. The sample consists of about 48,000 clones, about 81% of them appearing once. This sample comprised CD4+ or CD8+ T cells sorted from blood, obtained in a trial of the OX40 agonist ivuxolimab. The receptors shown here come from an adult with an advanced solid tumor such as melanoma, head and neck, liver or kidney cancer. Each CDR3 is given with its conserved first and last residue. Fields, in order: V gene, D gene, clone size, J gene, CDR3 protein, CDR3 DNA. D genes are given only for firm matches. Only part of the rows carry a size: once, few, many, or a class if the clone is expanded.

V gene: TRBV6-5; D gene: -; clone size: many; J gene: TRBJ2-7; CDR3 protein: CASRTSGVPYEQYF; CDR3 DNA: TGTGCCAGCAGAACCTCAGGGGTACCCTACGAGCAGTACTTC
V gene: TRBV4-1; D gene: -; clone size: -; J gene: TRBJ1-1; CDR3 protein: CASSQDIAGENTEAFF; CDR3 DNA: TGCGCCAGCAGCCAAGATATCGCGGGGGAGAACACTGAAGCTTTCTTT
V gene: TRBV7-2; D gene: -; clone size: few; J gene: TRBJ1-3; CDR3 protein: CASSSNPGASGNTIYF; CDR3 DNA: TGTGCCAGCAGCTCCAATCCGGGGGCCTCTGGAAACACCATATATTTT
V gene: TRBV29-1; D gene: TRBD1; clone size: once; J gene: TRBJ1-1; CDR3 protein: CRGDRDDFIYTEAFF; CDR3 DNA: TGCAGGGGCGACAGGGATGACTTTATTTACACTGAAGCTTTCTTT
V gene: TRBV7-9; D gene: -; clone size: -; J gene: TRBJ2-5; CDR3 protein: CASSLLKETQYF; CDR3 DNA: TGTGCCAGCAGCTTATTGAAAGAGACCCAGTACTTC
V gene: TRBV5-4; D gene: -; clone size: -; J gene: TRBJ2-1; CDR3 protein: CASSLGELGNEQFF; CDR3 DNA: TGTGCCAGCAGCTTGGGGGAGTTGGGGAATGAGCAGTTCTTC
V gene: TRBV11-3; D gene: -; clone size: -; J gene: TRBJ1-1; CDR3 protein: CASSLEGHTEAFF; CDR3 DNA: TGTGCCAGCAGCTTAGAGGGGCACACTGAAGCTTTCTTT
V gene: TRBV14; D gene: -; clone size: -; J gene: TRBJ2-3; CDR3 protein: CASSQEWRTTDTQYF; CDR3 DNA: TGTGCCAGCAGCCAGGAATGGCGGACCACAGATACGCAGTATTTT
V gene: TRBV2; D gene: -; clone size: -; J gene: TRBJ2-3; CDR3 protein: CASSRVVYTDTQYF; CDR3 DNA: TGTGCCAGCAGCAGGGTTGTTTACACAGATACGCAGTATTTT
V gene: TRBV5-4; D gene: TRBD2; clone size: -; J gene: TRBJ2-5; CDR3 protein: CASSLEMAGGPETQYF; CDR3 DNA: TGTGCCAGCAGCTTAGAAATGGCGGGAGGGCCGGAGACCCAGTACTTC
V gene: TRBV19; D gene: TRBD1; clone size: -; J gene: TRBJ2-1; CDR3 protein: CASSDTGAQVYNEQFF; CDR3 DNA: TGTGCCAGTAGCGATACAGGGGCGCAAGTCTACAATGAGCAGTTCTTC
V gene: TRBV5-6; D gene: -; clone size: -; J gene: TRBJ1-2; CDR3 protein: CASSLVGGPGFYGYTF; CDR3 DNA: TGTGCCAGCAGCTTGGTCGGAGGCCCAGGGTTCTATGGCTACACCTTC
V gene: TRBV2; D gene: -; clone size: -; J gene: TRBJ1-5; CDR3 protein: CASREALGMEQPQHF; CDR3 DNA: TGTGCCAGCAGGGAAGCGTTGGGGATGGAACAGCCCCAGCATTTT
V gene: TRBV19; D gene: -; clone size: -; J gene: TRBJ2-3; CDR3 protein: CASSPRSGETADTQYF; CDR3 DNA: TGTGCCAGTAGTCCCCGGTCGGGGGAGACGGCAGATACGCAGTATTTT
V gene: TRBV15; D gene: -; clone size: -; J gene: TRBJ2-2; CDR3 protein: CATSRDGPQSGELFF; CDR3 DNA: TGTGCCACCAGCAGAGATGGGCCCCAATCCGGGGAGCTGTTTTTT
V gene: TRBV19; D gene: TRBD1; clone size: -; J gene: TRBJ2-2; CDR3 protein: CATRGDRGHVRAGELFF; CDR3 DNA: TGTGCCACCCGGGGGGACAGGGGCCACGTACGTGCCGGGGAGCTGTTTTTT
V gene: TRBV25-1; D gene: -; clone size: -; J gene: TRBJ1-1; CDR3 protein: CASSKTSGEETEAFF; CDR3 DNA: TGTGCCAGCAGCAAAACCTCGGGGGAGGAGACTGAAGCTTTCTTT
V gene: TRBV4-1; D gene: -; clone size: -; J gene: TRBJ2-7; CDR3 protein: CASSHRGEQYYEQYF; CDR3 DNA: TGCGCCAGCAGCCATAGAGGGGAGCAGTACTACGAGCAGTACTTC
V gene: TRBV7-8; D gene: -; clone size: -; J gene: TRBJ1-5; CDR3 protein: CASSLSGKSDQPQHF; CDR3 DNA: TGTGCCAGCAGCTTAAGTGGGAAGAGCGATCAGCCCCAGCATTTT
V gene: TRBV21-1; D gene: -; clone size: -; J gene: TRBJ1-1; CDR3 protein: CASSKAEGEGSTEAFF; CDR3 DNA: TGTGCCAGCAGCAAAGCTGAGGGGGAGGGGAGCACTGAAGCTTTCTTT
V gene: TRBV4-3; D gene: -; clone size: -; J gene: TRBJ1-1; CDR3 protein: CASSRPGTEAFF; CDR3 DNA: TGCGCCAGCAGCCGACCGGGCACTGAAGCTTTCTTT
V gene: TRBV7-9; D gene: -; clone size: few; J gene: TRBJ2-6; CDR3 protein: CASIKLPGSGANVLTF; CDR3 DNA: TGTGCCAGCATCAAGTTACCGGGCTCTGGGGCCAACGTCCTGACTTTC
V gene: TRBV15; D gene: -; clone size: -; J gene: TRBJ1-2; CDR3 protein: CATSREGDLNYGYTF; CDR3 DNA: TGTGCCACCAGCAGAGAGGGGGACTTGAACTATGGCTACACCTTC
V gene: TRBV21-1; D gene: -; clone size: -; J gene: TRBJ2-7; CDR3 protein: CASSKVSGTGYEQYF; CDR3 DNA: TGTGCCAGCAGCAAAGTCTCCGGGACAGGCTACGAGCAGTACTTC
V gene: TRBV11-3; D gene: -; clone size: -; J gene: TRBJ2-2; CDR3 protein: CASSTGGWPIYTGELFF; CDR3 DNA: TGTGCCAGCAGCACCGGGGGTTGGCCAATTTACACCGGGGAGCTGTTTTTT
V gene: TRBV19; D gene: -; clone size: -; J gene: TRBJ1-3; CDR3 protein: CASKKTPVVGNTIYF; CDR3 DNA: TGTGCCAGTAAGAAGACACCCGTGGTTGGAAACACCATATATTTT
V gene: TRBV5-6; D gene: -; clone size: -; J gene: TRBJ2-1; CDR3 protein: CASSYRNSYNEQFF; CDR3 DNA: TGTGCCAGCAGCTATCGGAACTCCTACAATGAGCAGTTCTTC
V gene: TRBV5-6; D gene: TRBD2; clone size: -; J gene: TRBJ2-3; CDR3 protein: CASSGGLAGGPDTQYF; CDR3 DNA: TGTGCCAGCAGCGGGGGACTAGCGGGAGGGCCAGATACGCAGTATTTT
V gene: TRBV6-1; D gene: TRBD2; clone size: -; J gene: TRBJ2-7; CDR3 protein: CASSARTSGIYEQYF; CDR3 DNA: TGTGCCAGCAGTGCCCGGACTAGCGGGATCTACGAGCAGTACTTC
V gene: TRBV29-1; D gene: TRBD1; clone size: once; J gene: TRBJ1-1; CDR3 protein: CSVHPAGTGTEAFF; CDR3 DNA: TGCAGCGTTCATCCGGCCGGGACAGGCACTGAAGCTTTCTTT
V gene: TRBV14; D gene: TRBD2; clone size: once; J gene: TRBJ2-5; CDR3 protein: CASSQGRAGVETQYF; CDR3 DNA: TGTGCCAGCAGCCAAGGCCGAGCGGGAGTTGAGACCCAGTACTTC
V gene: TRBV5-4; D gene: -; clone size: -; J gene: TRBJ1-3; CDR3 protein: CASSLDSAGNTIYF; CDR3 DNA: TGTGCCAGCAGCTTGGACAGCGCTGGAAACACCATATATTTT
V gene: TRBV4-1; D gene: -; clone size: -; J gene: TRBJ1-1; CDR3 protein: CASSHGLTANTEAFF; CDR3 DNA: TGCGCCAGCAGCCACGGACTGACAGCCAACACTGAAGCTTTCTTT